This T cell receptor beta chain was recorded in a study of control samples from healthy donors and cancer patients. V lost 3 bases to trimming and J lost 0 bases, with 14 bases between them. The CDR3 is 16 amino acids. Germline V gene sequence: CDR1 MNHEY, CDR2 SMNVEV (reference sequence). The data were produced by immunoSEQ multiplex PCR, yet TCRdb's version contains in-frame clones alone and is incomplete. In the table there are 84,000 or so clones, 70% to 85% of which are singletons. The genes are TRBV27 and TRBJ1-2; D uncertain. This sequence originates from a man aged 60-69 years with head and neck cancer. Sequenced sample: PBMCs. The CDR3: CASSLGGPSANYGYTF. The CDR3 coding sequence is TGTGCCAGCAGTTTGGGCGGTCCCTCGGCTAACTATGGCTACACCTTC.